A selection of T cell receptor beta chains follows, all from one sample in a study of T cells after yellow fever vaccination. TCRdb fed the 5' RACE reads into MiXCR, producing one record per CDR3 protein. The sample records some 26,000 distinct CDR3 sequences, around 3.5% being singletons. Sequencing was performed on PBMCs, either bulk or a sorted T-cell subset (CD4+, CD8+, memory, or dextramer-sorted; not recorded which), taken approximately 47 days after the first yellow fever vaccination. These receptors all stem from a young man who received the YFV17D yellow fever vaccine. CDR3s include the opening cysteine and the closing phenylalanine or tryptophan. The D gene is left open where the match is weak. The size field is filled for only some rows; it gives once, few, many or a size class.

cdr3_nt | cdr3_aa | v_call | clone_size | j_call | d_call | cdr3_length
TGTGCCTCAGAGGGGGGATGGGAGACCCAGTACTTC | CASEGGWETQYF | TRBV7-2 | many | TRBJ2-5 | . | 12
TGTGCCAGCAGTTACCCCCGGTCAGATTACAATGAGCAGTTCTTC | CASSYPRSDYNEQFF | TRBV6-2/TRBV6-3 | many | TRBJ2-1 | . | 15
TGTGCCAGCAGCTTTCTCGCAGATACGCAGTATTTT | CASSFLADTQYF | TRBV11-2 | many | TRBJ2-3 | . | 12
TGTGCCAGCAGCTTAGCGTGGGATTTTGAAAAACTGTTTTTT | CASSLAWDFEKLFF | TRBV7-9 | many | TRBJ1-4 | . | 14
TGTGCCAGCAGGAGACAGGGGATGAAGGCACATTCAGATACGCAGTATTTT | CASRRQGMKAHSDTQYF | TRBV2 | many | TRBJ2-3 | TRBD1 | 17
TGTGCCATCAGTGCTGGGGTAGATGAAAAACTGTTTTTT | CAISAGVDEKLFF | TRBV10-3 | many | TRBJ1-4 | . | 13
TGCAGCGTTGGAGACAGCGACCAGCCCCAGCATTTT | CSVGDSDQPQHF | TRBV29-1 | many | TRBJ1-5 | . | 12
TGTGCCAGTAGTACGGAGGGCTATGGCTACACCTTC | CASSTEGYGYTF | TRBV19 | many | TRBJ1-2 | . | 12
TGTGCCACCAGTGATTCAAGTCGGACAGCTTACAATGAGCAGTTCTTC | CATSDSSRTAYNEQFF | TRBV24-1 | many | TRBJ2-1 | . | 16
TGTGCCAGCAGTAAGACAGGGGTTGAAGCCTTCTTT | CASSKTGVEAFF | TRBV2 | many | TRBJ1-1 | TRBD1 | 12
TGTGCCAGCAGTTCGGACAGGGGTACGGATGAGCAGTTCTTC | CASSSDRGTDEQFF | TRBV27 | . | TRBJ2-1 | TRBD1 | 14
TGCAGCGTTGACCTGACTAGCACCCGCTCCTACAATGAGCAGTTCTTC | CSVDLTSTRSYNEQFF | TRBV29-1 | many | TRBJ2-1 | TRBD2 | 16
TGTGCCAGCAGCGTAGCTTCGAGAGGGGGCCCTTCAGGCTACACCTTC | CASSVASRGGPSGYTF | TRBV9 | . | TRBJ1-2 | TRBD1 | 16
TGTGCCAGCAGTTACTGGTCGATCTTGAACACTGAAGCTTTCTTT | CASSYWSILNTEAFF | TRBV6-5 | many | TRBJ1-1 | . | 15
TGTGCCAGCAGCCCAGACGGGTACTATGGCTACACCTTC | CASSPDGYYGYTF | TRBV3-1 | many | TRBJ1-2 | . | 13
TGCGCCAGCAGCGACAGGGACATGAACACTGAAGCTTTCTTT | CASSDRDMNTEAFF | TRBV5-1 | many | TRBJ1-1 | TRBD1 | 14
TGTGCCAGCAGTTTAATGAATGAGCAGTTCTTC | CASSLMNEQFF | TRBV12-3/TRBV12-4 | many | TRBJ2-1 | . | 11
TGTGCCAGCTCACCACCGAATGGACAGAGAGAGACCCAGTACTTC | CASSPPNGQRETQYF | TRBV18 | many | TRBJ2-5 | . | 15
TGTGCCAGTACAGGTTATTCTAACTATGGCTACACCTTC | CASTGYSNYGYTF | TRBV19 | many | TRBJ1-2 | . | 13
TGTGCCAGCAGCCGCCTCCCAGGAGGAGATGGGGGGCAGTTCTTC | CASSRLPGGDGGQFF | TRBV3-1 | medium-sized | TRBJ2-1 | . | 15
TGTGCCAGCAGTATCCAGGGGGGCACAGATACGCAGTATTTT | CASSIQGGTDTQYF | TRBV9 | many | TRBJ2-3 | TRBD1 | 14
TGCGCCAGCAGCCAAGCAGGACAGGGTAGATCCTTAAATGAAAAACTGTTTTTT | CASSQAGQGRSLNEKLFF | TRBV4-1 | many | TRBJ1-4 | TRBD1 | 18
TGCAGCGCCATACCACATCCAAATCAGCCCCAGCATTTT | CSAIPHPNQPQHF | TRBV29-1 | many | TRBJ1-5 | . | 13
TGCGCCAGCGGAAGGGGTCCCGGGCAGGGATCGAATGAAAAACTGTTTTTT | CASGRGPGQGSNEKLFF | TRBV5-1 | many | TRBJ1-4 | . | 17
TGCGCCAGCAGCTTGGGGATGGGTCCCGGGGAGCTGTTTTTT | CASSLGMGPGELFF | TRBV5-1 | many | TRBJ2-2 | . | 14
TGCGCCAGCAGCCCACTCGTGACAGTCTTTCAAGAGACCCAGTACTTC | CASSPLVTVFQETQYF | TRBV5-1 | many | TRBJ2-5 | . | 16
TGTTCCAGCAGTCGGACAGGGTGGGAGACCCAGTACTTC | CSSSRTGWETQYF | TRBV6-2/TRBV6-3 | . | TRBJ2-5 | TRBD1 | 13
TGTGCCAGCAGCCCGGGACAGGGGGCCGTAGATACGCAGTATTTT | CASSPGQGAVDTQYF | TRBV11-3 | many | TRBJ2-3 | TRBD1 | 15
TGCGCCAGCAGGTTGGGGCCTTCCAACCCTAATGAGCAGTTCTTC | CASRLGPSNPNEQFF | TRBV5-1 | many | TRBJ2-1 | . | 15
TGCAGTGCTAGAGTAGGGAACACTGAAGCTTTCTTT | CSARVGNTEAFF | TRBV20-1 | . | TRBJ1-1 | . | 12
TGCGCCAGCAGCTTGGGCAGCTCCTACGAGCAGTACTTC | CASSLGSSYEQYF | TRBV5-1 | medium-sized | TRBJ2-7 | . | 13
TGTGCCAGTAGTGGCAACGCGTCAGGCCCGAGGAGGCAGCCCCAGCATTTT | CASSGNASGPRRQPQHF | TRBV19 | many | TRBJ1-5 | . | 17
TGTGCCAGCAGCTTAGGGGGCGGAGGGTCCAGGGGGACCCAGTACTTC | CASSLGGGGSRGTQYF | TRBV7-2 | many | TRBJ2-5 | . | 16
TGTGCCAGCAGCCAACTCGATCGGACAGGGTTCTATGGCTACACCTTC | CASSQLDRTGFYGYTF | TRBV3-1 | few | TRBJ1-2 | TRBD1 | 16
TGTGCCAGCAGCTTTCACACCCTCTCACGAAATGAGCAGTTCTTC | CASSFHTLSRNEQFF | TRBV11-2 | . | TRBJ2-1 | . | 15
TGTGCCAGCAGTTTCCTAGCGGGGTCTCAAGAGACCCAGTACTTC | CASSFLAGSQETQYF | TRBV12-3/TRBV12-4 | many | TRBJ2-5 | TRBD2 | 15
TGCAGTGCCGCCGGAGGGGGAGTGAGGAACTATGGCTACACCTTC | CSAAGGGVRNYGYTF | TRBV20-1 | many | TRBJ1-2 | . | 15
TGCGCCAGCAGCTTGGCCCCCCAGGGGGCAAACTCACCCCTCCACTTT | CASSLAPQGANSPLHF | TRBV5-1 | many | TRBJ1-6 | TRBD1 | 16
TGTGCCACCGGGTCCGGGCGCTCATGGTCCTACAATGAGCAGTTCTTC | CATGSGRSWSYNEQFF | TRBV24-1 | many | TRBJ2-1 | . | 16